The 30 T cell receptor beta chains listed next were all sequenced from one sample in a study of T cells in Graves' hyperthyroidism and ophthalmopathy. Amplification yielded TCR beta CDR3 regions, with RNA transcripts as the source. HTBI primers were used for first-round RT-PCR of the TCR CDR3. TCRdb independently ran MiXCR on the multiplex PCR reads; one entry per CDR3 protein. The table has 350,000 or so distinct CDR3 sequences, about a sixth seen once. Sequencing input: blood. The origin of the receptors is a woman between 25 and 40 years old with Graves' hyperthyroidism that later progressed to Graves' ophthalmopathy.

This clonotype was seen repeatedly, ten times or more. The chain recombines TRBV6-5 with TRBJ1-5, with a weak D call TRBD1 (5 bases). CDR3 length: 15 amino acids. With 2 bases removed from V and 8 bases from J, the gap between germline ends came to 16 bases. Germline V gives CDR1 MNHEY, CDR2 SVGAGI. The CDR3 DNA is TGTGCCAGCAGTTACGGTGGTGGGGCTTCGGAGCCCCAGCATTTT. This gives the protein CASSYGGGASEPQHF.

This clonotype was seen repeatedly, ten times or more. The chain recombines TRBV7-6 with TRBJ2-3; D is uncertain. Germline-derived CDR1 and CDR2 are SGHVS and FNYEAQ. The length of the CDR3 is 14 residues. Trimming removed 5 bases at V and 2 bases at J, with 11 bases between. CDR3 sequence: CASSPGRNTDTQYF. The CDR3 bases are TGTGCCAGCAGCCCCGGTAGGAACACAGATACGCAGTATTTT.

In this sample, this clonotype turned up many times. V usage is TRBV5-1 and J usage is TRBJ2-1; tentatively, D is TRBD2 (6 bases). V lost 0 bases to trimming and J lost 4 bases, with 14 bases between them. CDR3 size: 16 residues. CDR1 SGHRS and CDR2 YFSETQ come from the germline V gene. The CDR3 sequence: CASSLEEVAGYNEQFF. CDR3 nucleotide sequence: TGCGCCAGCAGCTTGGAGGAGGTTGCGGGGTACAATGAGCAGTTCTTC.

This clonotype was found many times. The chain employs TRBV7-2 and TRBJ2-7; TRBD1 or TRBD2 may be the D gene (5 bases each). Trimming stripped 5 bases from V and 0 bases from J, with 11 bases between. The germline gives CDR1 SGHTA, CDR2 FQGNSA. This CDR3 has 14 amino acids. The CDR3 here is CASSTRENSYEQYF. The DNA for the CDR3 is TGTGCCAGCAGCACCAGGGAGAACTCCTACGAGCAGTACTTC.

The chain carries TRBV6-9 and TRBJ2-5; D gene unclear. V lost 3 bases and J lost 7, with 12 bases in between. Germline-derived CDR1 and CDR2 are MNHGY and SVAAGI. The CDR3 sequence is 13 residues long. Here the CDR3 reads CASSYGVIGTQYF. The CDR3 nucleotides are TGTGCCAGCAGTTACGGAGTTATTGGGACCCAGTACTTC.

This clonotype was seen repeatedly, ten times or more. The chain carries TRBV20-1 and TRBJ2-1; 7 bases map to TRBD1. Germline CDR1 is DFQATT and CDR2 is SNEGSKA (reference sequence). J was trimmed by 1 base and V by 4 bases; bases with no gene match: 4. CDR3 length equals 14 residues. The CDR3 DNA follows: TGCAGTGCTACAGACAGGGAGTCCTACAATGAGCAGTTCTTC. It codes for CSATDRESYNEQFF.

This clonotype has ten or more counts. This chain's CDR3 is CASSSVWPRNTEAFF. The CDR3 DNA sequence: TGTGCCAGCAGTTCGGTCTGGCCGAGGAACACTGAAGCTTTCTTT. The chain carries TRBV27 and TRBJ1-1, with D uncertain. This CDR3 spans 15 amino acids. V was cut by 4 bases and J by 1 base, with 13 bases left in between. The germline V gene encodes CDR1 MNHEY and CDR2 SMNVEV (reference sequence).

This clonotype was counted ten times or more. This chain joins TRBV28 and TRBJ2-5, with no clear D. The germline V gene has CDR1 MDHEN and CDR2 SYDVKM. This CDR3 is 12 amino acids long. Deletions cut 4 bases from V and 5 bases from J, with 8 bases between. This CDR3 is CASSSAPETQYF. The CDR3 DNA follows: TGTGCCAGCAGTTCCGCCCCCGAGACCCAGTACTTC.

The table lists this clonotype with a few counts. This chain connects TRBV5-1 to TRBJ1-2, with D hard to call. Germline values: CDR1 SGHRS, CDR2 YFSETQ. The germline V and J ends were trimmed by 0 bases and 3 bases, with 12 bases remaining between them. The CDR3 is made up of 15 amino acids. The CDR3 nucleotides are TGCGCCAGCAGCTTGGGAAACTCGGATCACTATGGCTACACCTTC. As protein: CASSLGNSDHYGYTF.

J is TRBJ2-5 and V is TRBV3-1; 13 nucleotides align to TRBD2. J gave up 2 bases and V 5 bases, and 11 bases lay outside the gene matches. The CDR3 length is 18 residues. CDR1 and CDR2 (germline): LGHDT, YNNKEL (reference sequence). The CDR3: CASSDTIGTSGVQETQYF. In nucleotides, the CDR3 is TGTGCCAGCAGCGACACTATCGGGACTAGCGGGGTTCAAGAGACCCAGTACTTC.

This clonotype has at least ten counts. The chain employs TRBV2 and TRBJ1-2; D uncertain. This CDR3 has 14 amino acids. Trimming removed 4 bases at V and 7 bases at J, with 16 bases between. Germline CDR1 reads SNHLY; CDR2 reads FYNNEI. CDR3 in DNA: TGTGCCAGCAGTGTCGGACGTGGGGTGGGTGGCTACACCTTC. Translated: CASSVGRGVGGYTF.

Many counts were recorded for this clonotype. The chain links TRBV15 to TRBJ2-7; the match to TRBD2 covers 7 bases. From germline, CDR1 is LNHNV and CDR2 YYDKDF (reference sequence). The CDR3 consists of 13 residues. Trimming at V came to 3 bases and at J to 2 bases, leaving 1 base not matched to a gene. Here the CDR3 reads CATSSTSAYEQYF. The CDR3 DNA sequence: TGTGCCACCAGCAGTACTAGCGCCTACGAGCAGTACTTC.

This clonotype was observed at least ten times. The chain uses TRBV12-3 or TRBV12-4 and TRBJ1-3; possible D gene TRBD1, 6 bases. This CDR3 comprises 16 residues. V dropped 2 bases and J dropped 3 bases, with 14 bases sitting between them. CDR3 residues: CASSLYVGAYGNTIYF. The CDR3 DNA reads as TGTGCCAGCAGTTTATATGTGGGGGCGTATGGAAACACCATATATTTT.

This clonotype was found many times. The V and J genes are TRBV7-8 and TRBJ1-1, with no clear D. CDR1 is SGHVS, CDR2 FQNEAQ, per germline. The CDR3 consists of 17 residues. V gave up 3 bases and J gave up 0 bases, with 17 bases separating them. The CDR3 nucleotides are TGTGCCAGCAGCTTGGAGGCTAGATCACTCTTGAACACTGAAGCTTTCTTT. Protein sequence: CASSLEARSLLNTEAFF.

This clonotype was counted between two and nine times. V usage is TRBV6-1 and J usage is TRBJ2-5; D is perhaps TRBD1 (5 bases). This CDR3 has 14 residues. The V and J ends lost 6 bases and 2 bases respectively, with 13 bases between them. Germline CDR1 MNHNS, CDR2 SASEGT. The CDR3 is CASRPGAYQETQYF. The CDR3 coding sequence is TGTGCCAGCAGGCCTGGGGCATATCAAGAGACCCAGTACTTC.

This chain joins TRBV6-1 and TRBJ2-7; 7 nucleotides agree with TRBD2. This CDR3 is 15 amino acids long. From germline, CDR1 is MNHNS and CDR2 SASEGT. J lost 2 bases, V lost 7 bases, and 11 bases had no gene match. The CDR3 nucleotides are TGTGCCAGCACTCCAGCCCGGACTAGTCCCTACGAGCAGTACTTC. This codes for CASTPARTSPYEQYF.

This clonotype appeared many times. The chain recombines TRBV7-9 with TRBJ1-1, with no clear D. The germline V and J ends were trimmed by 1 base and 1 base, with 10 bases remaining between them. Germline V lookup: CDR1 SEHNR, CDR2 FQNEAQ (reference sequence). The CDR3 contains 15 residues. In DNA, the CDR3 is TGTGCCAGCAGCTTAGGTCTGGGAGCGAACACTGAAGCTTTCTTT. Its translation is CASSLGLGANTEAFF.

This clonotype was counted at least ten times. The chain links TRBV18 to TRBJ2-7; 8 bases map to TRBD1. J lost 2 bases, V lost 3 bases, and 15 bases had no gene match. This CDR3 is built from 18 residues. Germline-derived CDR1 and CDR2 are KGHSH and LQKENI. In DNA, the CDR3 is TGTGCCAGCTCACCGGGCGTCAGGGGGCTTCTAGTGACCTACGAGCAGTACTTC. Residues: CASSPGVRGLLVTYEQYF.

At least ten counts were recorded for this clonotype. The chain combines TRBV28 with TRBJ2-7; 8 bases map to TRBD1. Germline CDR1 is MDHEN and CDR2 is SYDVKM. With V trimmed by 4 bases and J by 5 bases, 10 bases remained unmatched. This CDR3 has 15 amino acids. CDR3 nucleotide sequence: TGTGCCAGCAGTTCCCCTCCCGACAGGGGCCACGAGCAGTACTTC. Its translation: CASSSPPDRGHEQYF.

This clonotype was observed a handful of times. V gene TRBV4-1 combines with J gene TRBJ2-7; D is unresolved. Between the trimmed V and J ends, which lost 1 base and 5 bases, there was a span of 9 bases. The CDR3 runs 13 residues. Germline values: CDR1 MGHRA, CDR2 YSYEKL. The CDR3 DNA follows: TGCGCCAGCAGCCAAGGGGGTTTCCACGAGCAGTACTTC. Encoded protein: CASSQGGFHEQYF.

There are a few counts of this clonotype. The rearrangement joins TRBV6-1 to TRBJ1-5; D is unclear. This CDR3 is 15 amino acids long. The germline gives CDR1 MNHNS, CDR2 SASEGT. Trimming removed 4 bases at V and 0 bases at J, with 10 bases between. CDR3 loop: CASSADQYSNQPQHF. CDR3 nucleotide sequence: TGTGCCAGCAGTGCCGACCAATATAGCAATCAGCCCCAGCATTTT.

This clonotype was counted ten times or more. As DNA, the CDR3 is TGTGCCAGCAGTCCAGCCGGTCATACTAACTATGGCTACACCTTC. Its translation: CASSPAGHTNYGYTF. The J gene is TRBJ1-2, the V gene TRBV12-3 or TRBV12-4; no firm D call. There are 15 residues in the CDR3. Trimming removed 5 bases at V and 0 bases at J, with 13 bases between.

V gene TRBV28 combines with J gene TRBJ2-1, with 9 bases identical to TRBD1. The CDR3 is 16 residues long. J gave up 2 bases and V 5 bases, and 7 bases lay outside the gene matches. CDR1 MDHEN and CDR2 SYDVKM come from the germline V gene. The CDR3 DNA follows: TGTGCCAGCAGTCTTCAGGGACAGGGAGCCTACAATGAGCAGTTCTTC. It yields the protein CASSLQGQGAYNEQFF.

The CDR3 DNA follows: TGCAGTGCAGCATTAAAGGGGGCGCGGGAGCAGTACTTC. This sequence encodes CSAALKGAREQYF. The V gene is TRBV20-1, the J gene TRBJ2-7; 7 nucleotides align to TRBD1. The CDR3 length is 13 residues. Germline V gene data show CDR1 as DFQATT and CDR2 as SNEGSKA (reference sequence). The J segment lost 7 bases and the V segment lost 6 bases, leaving 12 bases of the junction unmatched.

Many counts were recorded for this clonotype. The chain recombines TRBV5-8 with TRBJ1-4, with 7 bases that match TRBD1. Trimming cost V 4 bases and J 0 bases; bases outside gene matches: 6. CDR1 and CDR2 from the germline V gene are SGHTS and YDEGEE. This CDR3 comprises 16 residues. CDR3 protein: CASSRGQIATNEKLFF. The CDR3 DNA sequence: TGTGCCAGCAGCCGGGGACAGATTGCAACTAATGAAAAACTGTTTTTT.

This clonotype has a handful of counts. The chain employs TRBV5-1 and TRBJ2-5; the D is unclear. Germline V lookup: CDR1 SGHRS, CDR2 YFSETQ. This CDR3 comprises 13 residues. With 3 bases removed from V and 3 bases from J, the gap between germline ends came to 9 bases. The CDR3 here is CASSSLPEETQYF. The CDR3 coding sequence is TGCGCCAGCAGCTCCCTACCCGAAGAGACCCAGTACTTC.

The chain uses TRBV20-1 and TRBJ2-3; 8 nucleotides agree with TRBD1. V lost 6 bases and J lost 2; bases outside the gene matches: 4. The V gene's germline CDR1 is DFQATT and CDR2 SNEGSKA (reference sequence). The CDR3 sequence is 13 residues long. The CDR3 nucleotides are TGCAGTGCAAGCAGGGGGCTCACAGATACGCAGTATTTT. Protein: CSASRGLTDTQYF.

This clonotype was counted ten times or more. The V and J genes are TRBV10-3 and TRBJ2-3; TRBD2 aligns across 7 bases. This CDR3 is 15 amino acids long. V lost 1 base to trimming and J lost 6 bases; unmatched junction nucleotides: 7. Looked up from germline, CDR1 is ENHRY and CDR2 is SYGVKD. The DNA of the CDR3 is TGTGCCATCAGTGAGTTGACGGGGGGAGCTGATACGCAGTATTTT. It is translated as CAISELTGGADTQYF.

On this clonotype: The junction and the germline gene differ at one end; a read error may be behind it. The gene calls are TRBV4-2 and TRBJ2-1; TRBD2 matches at 11 bases. The CDR3 is made up of 16 amino acids. The germline V gene encodes CDR1 LGHNA and CDR2 YNFKEQ. The CDR3 is CASSRETSGSVNEQFF. The DNA for the CDR3 is TGCGCCAGCAGCCGAGAAACTAGCGGGAGTGTCAATGAGCAGTTCTTC.

There are many counts of this clonotype. The genes are TRBV28 and TRBJ1-1; 8 positions match TRBD1. After removal of 4 bases from V and 1 base from J, the junction contained 8 bases not matched to a gene. Germline V gene lookup returns CDR1 MDHEN and CDR2 SYDVKM. The length of the CDR3 is 16 residues. The DNA for the CDR3 is TGTGCCAGCAGTTCAGGGGGCCGGGGAACGAACACTGAAGCTTTCTTT. Translated: CASSSGGRGTNTEAFF.